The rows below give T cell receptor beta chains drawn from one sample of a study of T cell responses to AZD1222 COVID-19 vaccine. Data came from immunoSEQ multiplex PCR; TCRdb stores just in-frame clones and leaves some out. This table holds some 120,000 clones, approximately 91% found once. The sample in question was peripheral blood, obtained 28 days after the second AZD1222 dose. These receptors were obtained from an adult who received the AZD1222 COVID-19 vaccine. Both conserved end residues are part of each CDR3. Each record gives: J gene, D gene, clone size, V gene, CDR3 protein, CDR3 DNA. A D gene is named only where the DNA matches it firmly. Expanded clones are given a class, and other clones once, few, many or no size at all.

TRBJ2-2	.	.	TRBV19	CASTDPGGRNTGELFF	TGTGCCAGTACCGACCCGGGGGGCAGGAACACCGGGGAGCTGTTTTTT
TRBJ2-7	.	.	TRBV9	CASSAKQYF	TGTGCCAGCAGCGCGAAACAGTACTTC
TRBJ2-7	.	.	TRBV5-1	CASGLTVSSYEQYF	TGCGCCAGTGGGTTGACGGTGAGCTCCTACGAGCAGTACTTC
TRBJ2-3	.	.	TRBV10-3	CAISEFGLGSPDTQYF	TGTGCCATCAGTGAATTCGGACTGGGGAGCCCAGATACGCAGTATTTT
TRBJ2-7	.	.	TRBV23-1	CASPPLAGLVSYEQYF	TGCGCCAGCCCCCCATTGGCAGGCTTGGTAAGCTACGAGCAGTACTTC
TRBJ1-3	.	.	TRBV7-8	CASSPRGNTIYF	TGTGCCAGCAGCCCCCGCGGAAACACCATATATTTT
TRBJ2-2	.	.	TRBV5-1	CASSLGSQGAGELFF	TGCGCCAGCAGCTTGGGCTCCCAAGGAGCCGGGGAGCTGTTTTTT
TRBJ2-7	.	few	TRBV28	CASSRWGNEQYF	TGTGCCAGCAGCCGCTGGGGCAATGAGCAGTACTTC
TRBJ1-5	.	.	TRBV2	CASSVQGADQPQHF	TGTGCCAGCAGTGTCCAGGGAGCGGATCAGCCCCAGCATTTT
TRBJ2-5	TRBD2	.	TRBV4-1	CASSPQTSGQETQYF	TGCGCCAGCAGCCCCCAGACTAGCGGACAAGAGACCCAGTACTTC
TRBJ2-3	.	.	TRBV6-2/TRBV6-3	CASSYTGDTQYF	TGTGCCAGCAGTTACACGGGGGATACGCAGTATTTT
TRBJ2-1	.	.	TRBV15	CATSAYIDEQFF	TGTGCCACCAGCGCCTACATTGATGAGCAGTTCTTC
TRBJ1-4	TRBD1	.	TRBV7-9	CASSLVGQAEKLFF	TGTGCCAGCAGCTTAGTCGGACAGGCTGAAAAACTGTTTTTT
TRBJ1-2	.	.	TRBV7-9	CASSTESNYGYTF	TGTGCCAGCAGTACAGAGTCTAACTATGGCTACACCTTC
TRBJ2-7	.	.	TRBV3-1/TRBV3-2	CASSQDAREQYF	TGTGCCAGCAGCCAAGATGCAAGAGAGCAGTACTTC
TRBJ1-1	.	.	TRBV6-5	CASSYAGRGFEAFF	TGTGCCAGCAGCTACGCCGGTAGGGGTTTTGAAGCTTTCTTT
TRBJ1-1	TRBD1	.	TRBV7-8	CASSLGTGMNTEAFF	TGTGCCAGCAGCCTCGGGACAGGTATGAACACTGAAGCTTTCTTT
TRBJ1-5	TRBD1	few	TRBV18	CASSVQGGNQPQHF	TGTGCCAGCTCAGTCCAGGGGGGGAATCAGCCCCAGCATTTT
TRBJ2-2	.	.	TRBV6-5	CASTTGAMNTGELFF	TGTGCCAGCACCACGGGGGCCATGAACACCGGGGAGCTGTTTTTT
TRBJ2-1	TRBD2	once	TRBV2	CASSSLAGGVYNEQFF	TGTGCCAGCAGCTCACTAGCGGGAGGGGTCTACAATGAGCAGTTCTTC
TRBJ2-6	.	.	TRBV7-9	CASSFIRGPGANVLTF	TGTGCCAGCAGCTTTATCAGGGGCCCTGGGGCCAACGTCCTGACTTTC
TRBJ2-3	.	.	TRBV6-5	CASCAVNTNAQYF	TGTGCCAGCTGCGCGGTTAACACGAATGCGCAGTATTTT
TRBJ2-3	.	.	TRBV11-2	CASSLAVGGLTDTQYF	TGTGCCAGCAGCTTAGCGGTTGGGGGCCTGACAGATACGCAGTATTTT
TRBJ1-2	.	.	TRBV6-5	CASSFKNYGYTF	TGTGCCAGCAGTTTTAAAAACTATGGCTACACCTTC
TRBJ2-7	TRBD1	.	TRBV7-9	CASSPWTGGPDEQYF	TGTGCCAGCAGCCCTTGGACAGGGGGTCCCGACGAGCAGTACTTC
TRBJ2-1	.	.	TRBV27	CASSGTSYNEQFF	TGTGCCAGCAGTGGGACTTCCTACAATGAGCAGTTCTTC
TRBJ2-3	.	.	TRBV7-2	CASSPGEVVNLDTQYF	TGTGCCAGCAGCCCGGGAGAGGTAGTGAATTTAGATACGCAGTATTTT
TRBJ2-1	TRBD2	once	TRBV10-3	CAMRGTSGDEQFF	TGTGCCATGCGAGGGACTAGTGGCGATGAGCAGTTCTTC
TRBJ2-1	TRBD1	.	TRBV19	CASSRGTDIYNEQFF	TGTGCCAGTAGTAGGGGGACAGACATCTACAATGAGCAGTTCTTC
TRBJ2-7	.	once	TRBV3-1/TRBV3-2	CASSQELYDGEQYF	TGTGCCAGCAGCCAAGAGTTGTACGACGGTGAGCAGTACTTC
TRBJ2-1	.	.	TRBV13	CASRPYGEVNEQFF	TGTGCCAGCAGGCCGTATGGGGAGGTCAATGAGCAGTTCTTC
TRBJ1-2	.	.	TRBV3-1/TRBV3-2	CASSHGTPGYTF	TGTGCCAGCAGCCACGGGACGCCCGGCTACACCTTC
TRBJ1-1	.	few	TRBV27	CASSDRNTEAFF	TGTGCCAGCAGTGACAGGAACACTGAAGCTTTCTTT
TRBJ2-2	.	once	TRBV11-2	CASSQLRDTGELFF	TGTGCCAGCAGCCAACTGAGGGACACCGGGGAGCTGTTTTTT
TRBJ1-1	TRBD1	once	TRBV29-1	CSGQGSTNTEAFF	TGCAGCGGACAGGGCTCAACGAACACTGAAGCTTTCTTT
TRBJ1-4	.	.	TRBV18	CASSPPGLQNNEKLFF	TGTGCCAGCTCCCCGCCCGGGCTACAGAATAATGAAAAACTGTTTTTT
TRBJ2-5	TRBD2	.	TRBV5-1	CASSPGTSGRAEETQYF	TGCGCCAGCAGCCCCGGGACTAGCGGGAGGGCCGAGGAGACCCAGTACTTC
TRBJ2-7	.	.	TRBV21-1	CASSYPTGGSDEQYF	TGTGCCAGCAGCTATCCGACAGGGGGCTCGGACGAGCAGTACTTC
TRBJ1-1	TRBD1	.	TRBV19	CASSIGGRGTEAFF	TGTGCCAGTAGTATAGGCGGCAGGGGGACTGAAGCTTTCTTT
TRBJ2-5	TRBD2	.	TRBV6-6	CASIGGSGSRETQYF	TGTGCCAGCATCGGTGGTAGCGGGAGTCGAGAGACCCAGTACTTC
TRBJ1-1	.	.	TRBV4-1	CASSPLPGTSIQKSAFF	TGCGCCAGCAGCCCCCTCCCGGGAACGTCAATCCAAAAATCAGCTTTCTTT
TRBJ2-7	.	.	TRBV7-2	CASSSTGIEYF	TGTGCCAGCAGCTCAACAGGGATCGAGTACTTC
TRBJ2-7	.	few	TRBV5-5	CASSLHKSFSYEQYF	TGTGCCAGCAGCTTGCACAAATCTTTTTCCTACGAGCAGTACTTC
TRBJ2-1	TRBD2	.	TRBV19	CASSIPPSGRWGQFF	TGTGCCAGTAGTATTCCCCCTAGCGGACGTTGGGGGCAGTTCTTC
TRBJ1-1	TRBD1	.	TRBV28	CASSPAGTGGTVDFF	TGTGCCAGCAGTCCGGCCGGGACAGGGGGCACGGTTGACTTCTTT